Below, 7 T cell receptor beta chains from the same sample are listed, as sequenced in a study of blood T cell repertoires in COVID-19. Clones were read by immunoSEQ multiplex PCR, and TCRdb kept only the in-frame ones, dropping some. This sample has roughly 500,000 clones; approximately 86% occur once, and the top ten carry around 7.9%. Sequencing input: PBMCs or T cells enriched from blood (not recorded which). The receptors here all came from a woman aged 60-75 years who had recovered from COVID-19.

DNA of the CDR3: TGTGCCAGCAGGGGACAGCCGTCGTCCTACAATGAGCAGTTCTTC. Translation: CASRGQPSSYNEQFF. The chain uses TRBV6-5 and TRBJ2-1; 7 bases are a match to TRBD1. Germline V CDR1 and CDR2: MNHEY, SVGAGI. The V gene end was trimmed by 6 bases and the J gene end by 1 base; junction bases not matched to a gene: 6. This CDR3 has 15 residues.

The chain links TRBV7-2 to TRBJ2-5; TRBD2 agrees at 8 bases. The CDR3 contains 14 residues. The germline V gene has CDR1 SGHTA and CDR2 FQGNSA. V was pared by 7 bases and J by 9 bases, with 13 bases of the junction left unmatched. CDR3 loop: CASTFGGLGPAQYF. The CDR3 region has the DNA TGTGCCAGCACCTTCGGGGGACTAGGGCCGGCCCAGTACTTC.

CDR3 region: CASSFQGSTEAFF. Written as DNA, the CDR3 is TGTGCCAGCAGTTTCCAGGGGAGCACTGAAGCTTTCTTT. The genes are TRBV6-5 and TRBJ1-1; possibly TRBD1 for D (6 bases). CDR3 length equals 13 residues. Per germline, CDR1 MNHEY and CDR2 SVGAGI. Trimming left V 4 bases short and J 4 bases short, with 10 bases between.

This sequence joins TRBV3-1 (or the pseudogene TRBV3-2) and TRBJ1-4, with 9 bases lining up with TRBD1. Germline V gene lookup returns CDR1 LGHDT and CDR2 YNNKEL (reference sequence). The CDR3 length is 16 residues. V trimming: 5 bases; J trimming: 3 bases; junction bases outside the gene matches: 7. The DNA for the CDR3 is TGTGCCAGCAGCAGAGACAGGGGGAAGGCTAATGAAAAACTGTTTTTT. It yields the protein CASSRDRGKANEKLFF.

The chain combines TRBV24-1 with TRBJ1-3; TRBD1 matches at 9 bases. The V gene's germline CDR1 is KGHDR and CDR2 SFDVKD. The V gene end was trimmed by 2 bases and the J gene end by 5 bases; junction bases not matched to a gene: 6. The CDR3 has 16 amino acids. The CDR3 DNA reads TGTGCCACCAGTGATTCGGCAGGGACAGGGCGAAACACCATATATTTT. Translation: CATSDSAGTGRNTIYF.

The chain combines TRBV7-8 with TRBJ2-3; 8 bases line up with TRBD2. V gave up 5 bases and J gave up 4 bases; unmatched junction bases: 14. This CDR3 contains 17 residues. Germline assignment: CDR1 SGHVS and CDR2 FQNEAQ. CDR3 nucleotide sequence: TGTGCCAGCAGCCTATTGATCTTTGCGGGGGGCCCAGATACGCAGTATTTT. It translates to CASSLLIFAGGPDTQYF.

The chain employs TRBV19 and TRBJ2-5, with 12 bases fitting TRBD1. Germline CDR1 is LNHDA and CDR2 is SQIVND (reference sequence). Trimming took 10 bases from V and 4 from J; bases not matched to a gene: 7. This CDR3 has 14 amino acids. The DNA of the CDR3 is TGTGCCACCTCCGGGACAGGGGGCCGAGAGACCCAGTACTTC. It codes for CATSGTGGRETQYF. Filled out from reference TRBV19 and TRBJ2-5, the complete variable domain reads DGGITQSPKYLFRKEGQNVTLSCEQNLNHDAMYWYRQDPGQGLRLIYYSQIVNDFQKGDIAEGYSVSREKKESFPLTVTSAQKNPTAFYLCATSGTGGRETQYFGPGTRLLVL.